A single sample is the source of the 25 T cell receptor beta chains below, sequenced in a study of T cells in Graves' hyperthyroidism and ophthalmopathy. The investigators amplified TCR beta CDR3 regions from RNA transcripts. The HTBI primer set served for first-round RT-PCR of the TCR CDR3. MiXCR, applied by TCRdb to the multiplex PCR reads, yields one record per CDR3 protein. The table has 75,000 to 100,000 distinct CDR3 sequences, approximately 42% seen once. The sample consisted of peripheral blood or thyroid tissue (not recorded which). The receptors were sampled from a woman in her twenties or thirties with Graves' hyperthyroidism.

This clonotype has ten or more counts. The chain uses TRBV9 and TRBJ1-2, with a weak D call TRBD1 (6 bases). CDR1 is SGDLS and CDR2 is YYNGEE in the germline V gene. V was shortened by 4 bases and J by 1 base, with 8 bases between the two germline ends. CDR3 length equals 13 residues. The CDR3 reads CASSPDSNYGYTF. DNA for the CDR3: TGTGCCAGCAGCCCGGACAGTAACTATGGCTACACCTTC.

Of note for this clonotype: Because the CDR3 is missing its conserved closing phenylalanine or tryptophan, this is likely a read error. This sequence joins TRBV10-2 and TRBJ1-1, with D perhaps TRBD1 (5 bases). Germline V CDR1 and CDR2: WSHSY, SAAADI. This CDR3 has 12 amino acids. DNA for the CDR3: TGCGCGATACGGGGGTTGGACACTGAAGCTTTCATT. Amino acid sequence: CAIRGLDTEAFI.

This clonotype has a count of ten or more. J is TRBJ2-5 and V is TRBV9; D not certain. The CDR3 extends over 13 amino acids. Per germline, CDR1 SGDLS and CDR2 YYNGEE. V was cut by 4 bases and J by 5 bases, with 12 bases left in between. The CDR3 loop reads CASSTANTETQYF. The DNA for the CDR3 is TGTGCCAGCAGCACGGCGAATACGGAGACCCAGTACTTC.

The J gene is TRBJ1-4, the V gene TRBV7-9, with 7 bases lining up with TRBD1. This CDR3 is built from 14 residues. V was pared by 5 bases and J by 4 bases, with 4 bases of the junction left unmatched. CDR1 is SEHNR and CDR2 is FQNEAQ in the germline V gene (reference sequence). The CDR3 DNA is TGTGCCAGCAGCCTGACAGGGCTTAATGAAAAACTGTTTTTT. This translates into CASSLTGLNEKLFF.

This clonotype was detected ten times or more. The chain couples TRBV10-3 to TRBJ2-1; D gene unclear. Germline values: CDR1 ENHRY, CDR2 SYGVKD. V lost 0 bases and J lost 0, with 12 bases in between. CDR3 length equals 17 residues. The CDR3 loop reads CAISESGTRPSYNEQFF. The CDR3 DNA reads as TGTGCCATCAGTGAGTCAGGTACCCGACCCTCCTACAATGAGCAGTTCTTC.

The sample holds many counts of this clonotype. The V gene is TRBV12-3 or TRBV12-4, the J gene TRBJ1-2; TRBD1 matches at 9 bases. J was trimmed by 7 bases and V by 2 bases; bases with no gene match: 8. The CDR3 totals 15 residues. In DNA, the CDR3 is TGTGCCAGCAGTTTAACTCGACAGGGGGTAGTTGGCTACACCTTC. Its translation: CASSLTRQGVVGYTF.

There are many counts of this clonotype. CDR3 coding DNA: TGTGCCAGCAGCCTCCTGGCAGGGGACACCGGGGAGCTGTTTTTT. It codes for CASSLLAGDTGELFF. The chain carries TRBV11-2 and TRBJ2-2; TRBD1 might be the D (6 bases). Between the trimmed V and J ends, which lost 5 bases and 3 bases, there was a span of 13 bases. This CDR3 region has 15 residues. The germline gives CDR1 SGHAT, CDR2 FQNNGV. Looking up the rest from reference TRBV11-2 and TRBJ2-2 gives the full variable domain: EAGVAQSPRYKIIEKRQSVAFWCNPISGHATLYWYQQILGQGPKLLIQFQNNGVVDDSQLPKDRFSAERLKGVDSTLKIQPAKLEDSAVYLCASSLLAGDTGELFFGEGSRLTVL.

Note on this clonotype: One base away lies a much larger clone, so this may be a sequencing read error. This chain connects TRBV7-3 to TRBJ2-7; D gene ambiguous. Germline V lookup: CDR1 SGHTA, CDR2 FQGTGA. This CDR3 is 14 amino acids long. Trimming pared 6 bases from V and 6 bases from J, leaving 18 bases between. For the CDR3, the DNA is TGTGCCAGCAGTCCTGCCAGGACCTCACCCGAGCAGTACTTC. Its translation is CASSPARTSPEQYF.

This clonotype was counted many times. CDR3 region: CASSTRLAAYEQYF. The CDR3, as DNA: TGTGCCAGCAGCACGAGACTAGCGGCCTACGAGCAGTACTTC. The chain carries TRBV5-6 and TRBJ2-7; 9 bases fit TRBD2. The CDR3 totals 14 residues. V lost 4 bases and J lost 2; bases outside the gene matches: 4. Germline lookup yields CDR1 SGHDT and CDR2 YYEEEE.

Worth noting for this clonotype: With a much larger clone just one base away, this may be a read error. Without the conserved terminal phenylalanine or tryptophan, this CDR3 likely stems from a read error. The CDR3 DNA follows: TGTGCCAGCAGCTTAGATCGGGGGGTAGCGGGTACGCAGTATCTT. The encoded protein is CASSLDRGVAGTQYL. V usage is TRBV11-2 and J usage is TRBJ2-3; 7 bases line up with TRBD2. This CDR3 is 15 amino acids long. Germline CDR1 and CDR2: SGHAT and FQNNGV. Trimming took 0 bases from V and 8 from J; bases not matched to a gene: 8.

In its sample, this clonotype is medium-sized. CDR3 amino acids: CASTPGANVLTF. The CDR3 DNA is TGTGCCAGCACTCCTGGGGCCAACGTCCTGACTTTC. The chain recombines TRBV7-9 with TRBJ2-6; unclear D gene. This CDR3 contains 12 residues. With 7 bases removed from V and 2 bases from J, the gap between germline ends came to 3 bases. In germline, CDR1 is SEHNR, CDR2 FQNEAQ (reference sequence).

V gene TRBV29-1 combines with J gene TRBJ1-4; 8 nucleotides align to TRBD1. The V gene end was trimmed by 6 bases and the J gene end by 8 bases; junction bases not matched to a gene: 11. Germline V gives CDR1 SQVTM, CDR2 ANQGSEA. The CDR3 length is 14 residues. CDR3 sequence: CSVHSTGVGEKLFF. CDR3 bases: TGCAGCGTCCACTCGACAGGGGTGGGGGAAAAACTGTTTTTT.

This clonotype was seen repeatedly, ten times or more. V gene TRBV28 combines with J gene TRBJ2-5; D might be TRBD1 or TRBD2, each matching 6 bases. The V end lost 5 bases, the J end lost 3 bases, and 25 bases lay between the germline ends. CDR3 size: 18 residues. Germline CDR1 MDHEN, CDR2 SYDVKM. The CDR3 nucleotides read TGTGCCAGCAGTCTCCCCCGGGGGACACCGGATCCCGAAGAGACCCAGTACTTC. This translates into CASSLPRGTPDPEETQYF.

This clonotype has only one observation. The chain joins TRBV15 to TRBJ2-7; TRBD1 matches 7 bases. With 3 bases clipped from V and 2 bases from J, the junction kept 7 bases outside the gene matches. There are 15 residues in the CDR3. Germline V gene data show CDR1 as LNHNV and CDR2 as YYDKDF (reference sequence). The CDR3 coding sequence is TGTGCCACCAGCAGCTTAGGGGACAGAGCCTACGAGCAGTACTTC. As protein: CATSSLGDRAYEQYF. Combining the CDR3 with reference TRBV15 and TRBJ2-7 gives the whole variable domain DAMVIQNPRYQVTQFGKPVTLSCSQTLNHNVMYWYQQKSSQAPKLLFHYYDKDFNNEADTPDNFQSRRPNTSFCFLDIRSPGLGDTAMYLCATSSLGDRAYEQYFGPGTRLTVT.

A remark on this clonotype: The CDR3 does not close with the conserved phenylalanine or tryptophan, likely indicating a read error. No DNA is shown, since the ends of the CDR3 on it are uncertain; the CDR3 is the one TCRdb lists. This chain joins TRBV10-3 and TRBJ2-5. Inclusive of both ends, the CDR3 amounts to 13 amino acids. Germline-derived CDR1 and CDR2 are ENHRY and SYGVKD. This chain's CDR3 is CAIKTEHGYTFGS.

Turning to this clonotype: The CDR3 carries no conserved terminal phenylalanine or tryptophan, so it likely arises from a read error. This chain uses TRBV28 with TRBJ1-5; D unresolved. Germline V gene lookup returns CDR1 MDHEN and CDR2 SYDVKM. The length of the CDR3 is 15 residues. CDR3: CAISLFSGFNQPQHS. In DNA form, the CDR3 reads TGTGCCATCAGTTTATTCTCGGGGTTTAATCAGCCCCAGCATTCT.

The chain has TRBV15 and TRBJ2-7, with D unresolved. Trimming shortened V by 0 bases and J by 2 bases, and 11 bases separated the two germline ends. The CDR3 runs 15 residues. Germline V gene sequence: CDR1 LNHNV, CDR2 YYDKDF (reference sequence). The CDR3 sequence: CATSRDPAVPYEQYF. In DNA form, the CDR3 reads TGTGCCACCAGCAGAGATCCGGCGGTTCCCTACGAGCAGTACTTC.

This clonotype was recorded at least ten times. The chain employs TRBV12-3 or TRBV12-4 and TRBJ1-1, with D possibly being TRBD1 (5 bases). V gave up 6 bases and J gave up 4 bases, with 12 bases separating them. The CDR3 is 13 residues long. As DNA, the CDR3 is TGTGCCAGCAGCCCGGGCGGGGGCACTGAAGCTTTCTTT. Its protein product is CASSPGGGTEAFF.

The CDR3 bases are TGTGCCAGCGAGAAGGGACAGGCCCCCGAGCAGTACTTC. This gives the protein CASEKGQAPEQYF. The rearrangement uses TRBV2 and TRBJ2-7; TRBD1 agrees at 8 bases. This CDR3 contains 13 residues. Germline V lookup: CDR1 SNHLY, CDR2 FYNNEI. V shed 8 bases, J shed 6 bases, and the junction held 9 bases outside the gene matches.

On this clonotype: One end of the junction fails to match germline, which may point to a read error. This chain joins TRBV2 and TRBJ2-5; a possible D gene is TRBD1 (8 bases). Germline CDR1 SNHLY, CDR2 FYNNEI. CDR3 length: 12 residues. In DNA form, the CDR3 reads TGTGCCAGCAACACAGGGGGGGAACGGCCCAGCTTC. It encodes CASNTGGERPSF.

This clonotype was detected only once. The V call is TRBV2, the J call TRBJ2-7; TRBD2 might be the D (9 bases). Germline loops: CDR1 SNHLY, CDR2 FYNNEI. V lost 5 bases and J lost 0, with 26 bases in between. This CDR3 comprises 19 residues. The CDR3, as DNA: TGTGCCAGCAGTTTCCGAGGACAGGGCCTTAGCGGGGGCTCCTACGAGCAGTACTTC. Translation: CASSFRGQGLSGGSYEQYF.

Turning to this clonotype: It is likely a read error, because the conserved phenylalanine at the end of the CDR3 is missing. The gene calls are TRBV7-2 and TRBJ1-1, with no clear D. Between the trimmed V and J ends, which lost 4 bases and 10 bases, there was a span of 16 bases. CDR1 SGHTA and CDR2 FQGNSA come from the germline V gene. This CDR3 is built from 13 residues. The CDR3 sequence is CASSSEAAGRAFL. The CDR3 coding sequence is TGTGCCAGCAGCTCTGAGGCAGCCGGTAGAGCTTTCCTC.

The rearrangement uses TRBV6-5 and TRBJ2-3; 7 nucleotides agree with TRBD2. The CDR3 is 12 residues long. Germline lookup yields CDR1 MNHEY and CDR2 SVGAGI. The trim removed 7 bases at V and 11 bases at J, leaving 9 bases unmatched. The DNA for the CDR3 is TGTGCCAGCACCCGGAGGCTAGCGGTGCAGTATTTT. Translation gives CASTRRLAVQYF.

This clonotype was detected many times. The genes are TRBV28 and TRBJ2-7; D possibly uses TRBD1 or TRBD2 (5 bases each). The germline gives CDR1 MDHEN, CDR2 SYDVKM. This CDR3 has 15 residues. Trimming cost V 5 bases and J 0 bases, with 14 bases left between them. CDR3 sequence (DNA): TGTGCCAGCAGTCCGGGGACGTTGAGCTCCTACGAGCAGTACTTC. Protein sequence: CASSPGTLSSYEQYF.

A remark on this clonotype: One end of the junction fails to match germline, which may point to a read error. The rearrangement uses TRBV28 and TRBJ1-4, with a tentative D call TRBD1 (6 bases). The CDR3 has 13 amino acids. The germline gives CDR1 MDHEN, CDR2 SYDVKM. The CDR3 is CASRDSLNEKLLF. CDR3 nucleotides: TGTGCCAGCAGGGACAGCCTAAATGAAAAACTGCTTTTT.